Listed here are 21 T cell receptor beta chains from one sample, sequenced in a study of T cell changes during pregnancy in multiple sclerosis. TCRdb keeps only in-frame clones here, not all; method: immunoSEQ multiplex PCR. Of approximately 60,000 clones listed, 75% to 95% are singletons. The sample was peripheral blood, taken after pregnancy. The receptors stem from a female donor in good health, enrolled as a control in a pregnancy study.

The CDR3 sequence: CASSPGTSLNNEQFF. CDR3 nucleotide sequence: TGTGCCAGCAGCCCAGGGACTAGCTTAAACAATGAGCAGTTCTTC. The V call is TRBV7-9, the J call TRBJ2-1; 9 bases agree with TRBD2. The length of the CDR3 is 15 residues. Germline V gene sequence: CDR1 SEHNR, CDR2 FQNEAQ (reference sequence). After removal of 5 bases from V and 5 bases from J, the junction contained 7 bases not matched to a gene.

CDR3 residues: CASSPLNRGGETQYF. For the CDR3, the DNA is TGCGCCAGCAGCCCGCTGAACAGGGGCGGAGAGACCCAGTACTTC. The rearrangement uses TRBV5-1 and TRBJ2-5; 7 bases agree with TRBD1. Germline V gene data show CDR1 as SGHRS and CDR2 as YFSETQ. This CDR3 comprises 15 residues. The J segment lost 4 bases and the V segment lost 4 bases, leaving 10 bases of the junction unmatched.

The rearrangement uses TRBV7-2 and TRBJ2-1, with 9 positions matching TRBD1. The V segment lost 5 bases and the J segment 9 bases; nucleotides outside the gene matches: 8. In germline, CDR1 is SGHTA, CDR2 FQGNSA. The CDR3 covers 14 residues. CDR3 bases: TGTGCCAGCAGCCCGGGACAGGGTAGAGGTGAGCAGTTCTTC. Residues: CASSPGQGRGEQFF.

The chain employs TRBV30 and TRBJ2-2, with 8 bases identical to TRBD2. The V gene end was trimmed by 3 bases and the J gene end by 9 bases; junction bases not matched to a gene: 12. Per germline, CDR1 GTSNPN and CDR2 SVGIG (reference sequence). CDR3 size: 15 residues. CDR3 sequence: CAWSGAGGQIRELFF. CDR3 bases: TGTGCCTGGAGCGGGGCGGGGGGCCAGATAAGGGAGCTGTTTTTT.

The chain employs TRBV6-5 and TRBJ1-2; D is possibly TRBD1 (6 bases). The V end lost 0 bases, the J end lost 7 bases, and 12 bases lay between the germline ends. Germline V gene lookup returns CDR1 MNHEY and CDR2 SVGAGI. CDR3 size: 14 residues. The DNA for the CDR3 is TGTGCCAGCAGTTACTCGAACAGGGTGCCTGGCTACACCTTC. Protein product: CASSYSNRVPGYTF.

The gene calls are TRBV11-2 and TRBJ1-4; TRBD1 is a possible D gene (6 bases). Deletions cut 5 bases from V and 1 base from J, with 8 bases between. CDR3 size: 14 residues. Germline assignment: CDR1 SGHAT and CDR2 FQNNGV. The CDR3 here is CASSTRGTNEKLFF. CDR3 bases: TGTGCCAGCAGCACCAGGGGAACTAATGAAAAACTGTTTTTT.

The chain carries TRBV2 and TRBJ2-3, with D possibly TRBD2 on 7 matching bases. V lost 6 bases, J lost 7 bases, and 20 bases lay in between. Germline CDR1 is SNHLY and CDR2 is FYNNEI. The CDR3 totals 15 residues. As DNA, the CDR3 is TGTGCCAGCAGCGATATTCCGGGGGGCCCGAATACGCAGTATTTT. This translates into CASSDIPGGPNTQYF.

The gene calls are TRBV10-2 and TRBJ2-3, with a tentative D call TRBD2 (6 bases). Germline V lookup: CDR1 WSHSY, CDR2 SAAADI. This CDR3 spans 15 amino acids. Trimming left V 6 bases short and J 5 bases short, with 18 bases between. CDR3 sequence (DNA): TGCGCCAGCAGGCCCCCCGGGGCCGGGGGAGATACGCAGTATTTT. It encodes CASRPPGAGGDTQYF.

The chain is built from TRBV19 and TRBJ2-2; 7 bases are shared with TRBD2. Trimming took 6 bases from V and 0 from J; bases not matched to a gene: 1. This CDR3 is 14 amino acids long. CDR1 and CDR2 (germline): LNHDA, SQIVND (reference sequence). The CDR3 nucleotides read TGTGCCAGTAGCGGGGGGACGAACACCGGGGAGCTGTTTTTT. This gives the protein CASSGGTNTGELFF.

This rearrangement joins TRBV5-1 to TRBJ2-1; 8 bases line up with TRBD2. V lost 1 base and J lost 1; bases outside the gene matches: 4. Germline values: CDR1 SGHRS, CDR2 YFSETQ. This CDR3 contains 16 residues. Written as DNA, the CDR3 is TGCGCCAGCAGCTTGATAGCGGGATTGTCCTACAATGAGCAGTTCTTC. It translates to CASSLIAGLSYNEQFF. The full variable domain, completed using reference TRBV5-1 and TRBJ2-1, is KAGVTQTPRYLIKTRGQQVTLSCSPISGHRSVSWYQQTPGQGLQFLFEYFSETQRNKGNFPGRFSGRQFSNSRSEMNVSTLELGDSALYLCASSLIAGLSYNEQFFGPGTRLTVL.

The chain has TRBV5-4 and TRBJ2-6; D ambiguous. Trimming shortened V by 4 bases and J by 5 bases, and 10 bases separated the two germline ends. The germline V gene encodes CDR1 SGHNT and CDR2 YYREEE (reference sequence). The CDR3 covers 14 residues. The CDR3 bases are TGTGCCAGCAGCCCAACGACAAGGGCCAACGTCCTGACTTTC. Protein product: CASSPTTRANVLTF. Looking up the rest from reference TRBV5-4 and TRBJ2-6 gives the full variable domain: ETGVTQSPTHLIKTRGQQVTLRCSSQSGHNTVSWYQQALGQGPQFIFQYYREEENGRGNFPPRFSGLQFPNYSSELNVNALELDDSALYLCASSPTTRANVLTFGAGSRLTVL.

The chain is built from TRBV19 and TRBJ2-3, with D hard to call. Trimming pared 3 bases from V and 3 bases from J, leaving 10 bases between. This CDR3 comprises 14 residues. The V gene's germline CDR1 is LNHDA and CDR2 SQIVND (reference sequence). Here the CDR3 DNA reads TGTGCCAGTAGTATCCCCCCGAGTACAGATACGCAGTATTTT. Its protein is CASSIPPSTDTQYF.

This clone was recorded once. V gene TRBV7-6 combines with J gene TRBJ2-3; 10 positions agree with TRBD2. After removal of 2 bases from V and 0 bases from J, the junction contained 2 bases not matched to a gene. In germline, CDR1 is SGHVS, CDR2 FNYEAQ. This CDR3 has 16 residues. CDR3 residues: CASSLSTSGSTDTQYF. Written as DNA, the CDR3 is TGTGCCAGCAGCTTATCGACTAGCGGGAGCACAGATACGCAGTATTTT.

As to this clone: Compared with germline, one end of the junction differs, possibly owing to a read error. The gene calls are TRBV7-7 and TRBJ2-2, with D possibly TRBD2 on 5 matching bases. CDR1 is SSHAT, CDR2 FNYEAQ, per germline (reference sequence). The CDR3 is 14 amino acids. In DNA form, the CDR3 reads TGTGCTAGCAGCTTCGGGGCGAACACCGGGGAGCTGTTTTTT. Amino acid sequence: CASSFGANTGELFF.

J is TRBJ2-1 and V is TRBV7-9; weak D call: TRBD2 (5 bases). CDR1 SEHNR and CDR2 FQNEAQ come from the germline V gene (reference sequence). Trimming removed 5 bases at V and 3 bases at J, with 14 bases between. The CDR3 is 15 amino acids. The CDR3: CASSERTVYYNEQFF. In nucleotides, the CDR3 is TGTGCCAGCAGCGAACGGACTGTTTACTACAATGAGCAGTTCTTC.

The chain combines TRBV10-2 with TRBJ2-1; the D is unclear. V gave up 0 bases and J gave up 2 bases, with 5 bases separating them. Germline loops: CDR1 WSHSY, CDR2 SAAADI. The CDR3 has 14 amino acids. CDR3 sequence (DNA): TGCGCCAGCAGTGAGTCCCAGACCTACAATGAGCAGTTCTTC. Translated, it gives CASSESQTYNEQFF.

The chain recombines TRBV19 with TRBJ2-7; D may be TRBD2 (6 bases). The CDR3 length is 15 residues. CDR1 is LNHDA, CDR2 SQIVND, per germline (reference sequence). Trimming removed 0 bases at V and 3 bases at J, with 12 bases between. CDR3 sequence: CASSIDLSGDYEQYF. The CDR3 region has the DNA TGTGCCAGTAGTATAGATCTATCGGGGGACTACGAGCAGTACTTC.

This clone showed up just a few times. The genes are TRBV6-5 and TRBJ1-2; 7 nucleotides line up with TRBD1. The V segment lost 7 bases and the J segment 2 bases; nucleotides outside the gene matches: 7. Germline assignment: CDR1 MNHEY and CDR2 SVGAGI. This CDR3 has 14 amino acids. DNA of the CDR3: TGTGCCAGCACAAGACAGGGAAGCAACTATGGCTACACCTTC. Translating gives CASTRQGSNYGYTF.

Written as DNA, the CDR3 is TGTGCCAGTACGGCAGGATACAATGAGCAGTTCTTC. It yields the protein CASTAGYNEQFF. The chain combines TRBV6-5 with TRBJ2-1; unclear D gene. The length of the CDR3 is 12 residues. V lost 9 bases and J lost 4, with 10 bases in between. Germline assignment: CDR1 MNHEY and CDR2 SVGAGI.

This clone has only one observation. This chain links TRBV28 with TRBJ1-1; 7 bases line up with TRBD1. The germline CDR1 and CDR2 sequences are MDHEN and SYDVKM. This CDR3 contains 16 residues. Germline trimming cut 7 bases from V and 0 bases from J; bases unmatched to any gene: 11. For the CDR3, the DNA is TGTGCCAGCACCCTTTATACAGGGACAGTGAACACTGAAGCTTTCTTT. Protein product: CASTLYTGTVNTEAFF.

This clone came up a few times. The CDR3 protein is CASSLEKTMFYEQYF. The CDR3 nucleotides are TGTGCCAGCAGCTTAGAAAAGACTATGTTCTACGAGCAGTACTTC. The rearrangement links TRBV7-6 to TRBJ2-7, with a tentative D call TRBD2 (5 bases). The CDR3 has 15 residues. V lost 1 base to trimming and J lost 3 bases, with 13 bases between them. Germline CDR1 SGHVS, CDR2 FNYEAQ.